The entry below gives a single T cell receptor (beta chain) sequence along with its context. The antigen remains undetermined. These data belong to a study of CD8 T cells in Susac syndrome. Broader study findings: The study recognized that the number of individuals in its TCR sequencing and HLA analysis was relatively small.

RNA in amounts of about 0.5 to 1 ug was reverse transcribed with random hexamers. Amplification of TCR beta CDR3 by immunoSEQ multiplex PCR spanned 54 Vbeta and 13 Jbeta. TCRdb redid the calling of the immunoSEQ multiplex PCR reads with MiXCR, one entry per CDR3 protein. The profile shows hundreds of thousands of distinct CDR3 sequences, roughly 85% of them singletons. Stable or active relapsing-remitting multiple sclerosis, untreated and meeting revised McDonald criteria, defined the controls. While CD8+ and CD4+ T cells were isolated negatively, TEMRA cells were enriched by FACS. Germline loops: CDR1 SGHTA, CDR2 FQGNSA. The CDR3 is made up of 12 amino acids. V was shortened by 3 bases and J by 3 bases, with 6 bases between the two germline ends.

The clonotype was recovered from a human donor with multiple sclerosis. The chain has TRBV7-2 and TRBJ2-7; D remains ambiguous. The sample comprised CD8+ T cells from PBMCs. CDR3 amino acids: CASSFPFYEQYF. CDR3 DNA: TGTGCCAGCAGCTTTCCATTCTACGAGCAGTACTTC.